The subject of this entry is one T cell receptor (beta chain). This clonotype was seen a few times. Its antigen target is currently unknown. It has no much larger one-base neighbor in the sample; base qualities were not kept. V loses 2 bases at its end and J loses 8 bases; junction bases beyond the gene matches: 5. The CDR3 goes from the cysteine to the phenylalanine over 14 residues. Only CDR3 DNA is held: 42 bases, read in frame from base 1. The germline V gene gives CDR1 as SGHTA and CDR2 as FQGNSA. The source of the sample is a study of T cell repertoires in cytomegalovirus infection (dated 2019 in TCRdb). Concerning the study at large: Because public TCR beta signatures pointed to carriage of CMV infection together with the matching HLA type, the HLA type of each donor mattered for the analysis. Paper-wide results and their limitations: In both this cohort and an independent roughly 330-donor cohort, the cumulative frequency of public TCR beta family members distinguished carriers of CMV infection plus the relevant HLA type. The ex vivo response was dominated by HLA-C-restricted CMV-specific TCR beta clonotypes, which also provided the single most frequent clonotype in two of eight donors.

TCRdb shows the sequencer as Illumina HiSeq 1500. Using fastp trimming at Q25 and MiXCR clonotype assembly, TCRdb reanalyzed the public sequencing data and kept in-frame beta chains. Each entry merges the rows of one CDR3 protein and shows their most common DNA and genes. This sample lists 200,000 or so distinct CDR3 sequences; roughly 27% were detected once. Just over 30% of the sample is taken by the ten largest. The specimen sequenced was PBMCs. This sequence was found in a human donor in good health (CMV status not recorded). Some clones in this sample may be carry-over from other donors' samples. The chain was built from TRBV7-2 and TRBJ1-4; TRBD1 lines up with 7 middle nucleotides. CDR3 protein: CASSLNTGEEKLFF. At the DNA level, the sequence is TGTGCCAGCAGCTTAAATACAGGGGAAGAAAAACTGTTTTTT. The entire variable domain, with the stretches around the CDR3 drawn from the reference TRBV7-2 and TRBJ1-4 proteins, is GAGVSQSPSNKVTEKGKDVELRCDPISGHTALYWYRQSLGQGLEFLIYFQGNSAPDKSGLPSDRFSAERTGGSVSTLTIQRTQQEDSAVYLCASSLNTGEEKLFFGSGTQLSVL.